The 18 T cell receptor beta chains below come from one sample, sequenced in a study of shared clonotypes between healthy human individuals (dated by TCRdb to about 2020). CD8 naive samples consisted of CD45RO-negative cells that were positively selected for CCR7, yielding a CD45RA+CCR7+ population without TemRA cells. The library was obtained by the immunoSEQ multiplex PCR assay. TCRdb's version of the immuneACCESS table is confined to in-frame rearrangements and falls short of the full clone set. An unresolved V gene accounts for under half of the shortfall where checked; the remainder is of unknown origin. The sample data list around 620,000 clones, and 85% to 95% of these were observed just once. The ten top clones hold about 0.11% of the sample. The sequencing sample was made of naive CD8+ T cells sorted from blood. The cell subset or site label, read with the paper, signifies: CD45RA+CCR7+. These receptors were taken from a woman in her twenties or thirties in good health.

The chain joins TRBV7-9 to TRBJ2-7; D not resolved. The CDR3 loop spans 12 amino acids. Germline loops: CDR1 SEHNR, CDR2 FQNEAQ (reference sequence). The V end was cut by 4 bases, the J end by 7 bases, with 11 bases between. The CDR3 spells CASSYHLEEQYF. For the CDR3, the DNA is TGTGCCAGCAGCTATCACCTCGAAGAGCAGTACTTC.

This chain links TRBV28 with TRBJ2-7; 7 nucleotides agree with TRBD2. This CDR3 comprises 16 residues. CDR1 is MDHEN and CDR2 is SYDVKM in the germline V gene. J was trimmed by 0 bases and V by 1 base; bases with no gene match: 6. Here the CDR3 DNA reads TGTGCCAGCAGTTTATTGCGGGGAGGGCTCTCCTACGAGCAGTACTTC. This encodes CASSLLRGGLSYEQYF.

The rearrangement uses TRBV10-3 and TRBJ2-3; D is possibly TRBD2 (5 bases). The CDR3 is made up of 17 amino acids. Germline loops: CDR1 ENHRY, CDR2 SYGVKD. V dropped 2 bases and J dropped 0 bases, with 15 bases sitting between them. The CDR3 region has the DNA TGTGCCATCAGTGAGAATAGCGAGAGAGCTAGCACAGATACGCAGTATTTT. Translation gives CAISENSERASTDTQYF.

The chain carries TRBV5-5 and TRBJ1-2; D call uncertain. Trimming pared 0 bases from V and 8 bases from J, leaving 5 bases between. CDR1 is SGHKS and CDR2 is YYEKEE in the germline V gene (reference sequence). The CDR3 is made up of 11 amino acids. DNA of the CDR3: TGTGCCAGCAGCTTGGAGGGAGGCTACACCTTC. Protein: CASSLEGGYTF.

This chain joins TRBV5-4 and TRBJ1-2; D is uncertain. The CDR3 totals 16 residues. V was cut by 0 bases and J by 2 bases, with 14 bases left in between. CDR1 SGHNT and CDR2 YYREEE come from the germline V gene (reference sequence). The CDR3 region has the DNA TGTGCCAGCAGCTTGGCCATCGACACCTTAAACTATGGCTACACCTTC. It codes for CASSLAIDTLNYGYTF.

V usage is TRBV19 and J usage is TRBJ2-6, with 8 bases matching TRBD2. This CDR3 has 17 residues. CDR1 and CDR2 (germline): LNHDA, SQIVND (reference sequence). J lost 0 bases, V lost 6 bases, and 7 bases had no gene match. The CDR3 sequence: CASRYGGVYSGANVLTF. The CDR3 DNA reads TGTGCCAGTAGATACGGGGGGGTATACTCTGGGGCCAACGTCCTGACTTTC.

The chain joins TRBV27 to TRBJ2-7; TRBD1 agrees at 8 bases. Unmatched junction bases numbered 9, after V lost 6 bases and J lost 5 bases. Germline loops: CDR1 MNHEY, CDR2 SMNVEV (reference sequence). This CDR3 region has 14 residues. The CDR3 nucleotides read TGTGCCAGCAGCTATGGACAGGGAACCCACGAGCAGTACTTC. Translating gives CASSYGQGTHEQYF.

J is TRBJ2-7 and V is TRBV4-2; 9 nucleotides match TRBD2. Germline loops: CDR1 LGHNA, CDR2 YNFKEQ. Germline trimming cut 0 bases from V and 6 bases from J; bases unmatched to any gene: 3. This CDR3 is built from 14 residues. CDR3 loop: CASSQEISGSEQYF. The CDR3 nucleotides are TGTGCCAGCAGCCAAGAAATTAGCGGGAGCGAGCAGTACTTC.

The chain joins TRBV21-1 to TRBJ1-5. TRBV21-1 is designated a pseudogene. The CDR3 spans 16 residues. CDR3 DNA sequence: TGTGCCAGCAGCGAAATGGACGTTTGCGTAAGTCAGCCCCAGCATTTT. Translating gives CASSEMDVCVSQPQHF.

This chain uses TRBV27 with TRBJ2-7; D possibly uses TRBD1 or TRBD2 (5 bases each). The CDR3 loop spans 14 amino acids. V was clipped by 4 bases and J by 3 bases, with 13 bases between them. The germline V gene encodes CDR1 MNHEY and CDR2 SMNVEV (reference sequence). The DNA for the CDR3 is TGTGCCAGCAGTTGGACGGGGACCGTCTACGAGCAGTACTTC. Amino acids: CASSWTGTVYEQYF.

This chain links TRBV11-2 with TRBJ2-7; 7 bases line up with TRBD2. V lost 7 bases and J lost 5; bases outside the gene matches: 11. From germline, CDR1 is SGHAT and CDR2 FQNNGV. This CDR3 region has 14 residues. This chain's CDR3 is CASNYFGGGDEQYF. DNA for the CDR3: TGTGCCAGCAATTATTTTGGGGGAGGGGACGAGCAGTACTTC. The full variable domain, completed using reference TRBV11-2 and TRBJ2-7, is EAGVAQSPRYKIIEKRQSVAFWCNPISGHATLYWYQQILGQGPKLLIQFQNNGVVDDSQLPKDRFSAERLKGVDSTLKIQPAKLEDSAVYLCASNYFGGGDEQYFGPGTRLTVT.

The chain is built from TRBV11-2 and TRBJ2-1; 10 positions agree with TRBD2. This CDR3 has 16 amino acids. The junction had 7 bases not matched to a gene; V was cut back by 3 bases and J by 5 bases. Germline-derived CDR1 and CDR2 are SGHAT and FQNNGV. This CDR3 is CASSFRSGRGDNEQFF. DNA of the CDR3: TGTGCCAGCAGCTTTAGAAGCGGGAGGGGCGACAATGAGCAGTTCTTC.

CDR3 in amino acids: CASKVGRQFERDPYEQYF. The CDR3 DNA follows: TGTGCCAGCAAGGTGGGGCGACAGTTTGAGAGAGATCCCTACGAGCAGTACTTC. The rearrangement uses TRBV28 and TRBJ2-7; D may be TRBD1 (5 bases). Per the germline V gene, CDR1 is MDHEN and CDR2 is SYDVKM. The CDR3 loop spans 18 amino acids. Trimming cost V 7 bases and J 2 bases, with 27 bases left between them.

V and J are TRBV10-3 and TRBJ2-2; D gene ambiguous. CDR3 size: 15 residues. Germline V gene lookup returns CDR1 ENHRY and CDR2 SYGVKD. Trimming pared 0 bases from V and 0 bases from J, leaving 5 bases between. DNA for the CDR3: TGTGCCATCAGTGAGTCCGTTGCGAACACCGGGGAGCTGTTTTTT. This codes for CAISESVANTGELFF.

The chain uses TRBV5-6 and TRBJ1-1, with D possibly being TRBD1 (5 bases). CDR3 length equals 17 residues. V was pared by 1 base and J by 0 bases, with 16 bases between. Germline-derived CDR1 and CDR2 are SGHDT and YYEEEE. In nucleotides, the CDR3 is TGTGCCAGCAGCTTGTTCGGTCGTACGGGGCTGAACACTGAAGCTTTCTTT. The encoded protein is CASSLFGRTGLNTEAFF.

J is TRBJ2-7 and V is TRBV27, with D uncertain. CDR1 is MNHEY and CDR2 is SMNVEV in the germline V gene (reference sequence). This CDR3 is 15 amino acids long. V was trimmed by 6 bases and J by 0 bases, leaving 15 bases between them. For the CDR3, the DNA is TGTGCCAGCAGCTTTGGGCACCCGAGCTCCTACGAGCAGTACTTC. This gives the protein CASSFGHPSSYEQYF.

The chain has TRBV28 and TRBJ1-1; D is possibly TRBD1 (6 bases). CDR1 MDHEN and CDR2 SYDVKM come from the germline V gene. This CDR3 has 16 amino acids. Trimming removed 4 bases at V and 4 bases at J, with 19 bases between. CDR3 loop: CASSSISLPRGTEAFF. CDR3 coding DNA: TGTGCCAGCAGTTCCATCAGCCTTCCCAGGGGCACTGAAGCTTTCTTT.

This clone was recorded once. V usage is TRBV19 and J usage is TRBJ2-2; possible D gene TRBD1, 6 bases. Trimming pared 6 bases from V and 3 bases from J, leaving 20 bases between. The CDR3 consists of 17 residues. From germline, CDR1 is LNHDA and CDR2 SQIVND (reference sequence). In nucleotides, the CDR3 is TGTGCCAGTAGGCCATACTCAGGGGTCTTGGACACCGGGGAGCTGTTTTTT. This gives the protein CASRPYSGVLDTGELFF.